The subject of this entry is one TCR beta chain. Its antigen is as yet unknown. The data were obtained in a study of identical twins. Study observations and caveats: Researchers caution that invariant MAIT and iNKT cells could partly confound zero-insertion analyses.

Germline values: CDR1 ENHRY, CDR2 SYGVKD. The ends were cut back, 10 bases at V and 0 bases at J, with 20 bases in the middle. CDR3 length: 16 amino acids. Template switching added a universal primer site; cDNA carried unique molecular identifiers. TCRdb reprocessed the 5' RACE reads via MiXCR and lists one record per CDR3 protein. Here the sample spans more than 250,000 distinct CDR3 sequences, 8% to 9% being singletons. These data also formed part of another study, on yellow fever vaccine responses in identical twins. That source notes: The T cell response to vaccination in identical twins was reportedly partly convergent and partly personalized.

The sequence was collected from a young woman in good health. The specimen sequenced was memory (CD45RO+) T cells sorted from blood. V and J are TRBV10-3 and TRBJ2-3; D tentatively reads TRBD1 or TRBD2 (5 bases each). Written as DNA, the CDR3 is TGTGCCACCTCGGGGAGACAGAGAACTAGCACAGATACGCAGTATTTT. Protein sequence: CATSGRQRTSTDTQYF.